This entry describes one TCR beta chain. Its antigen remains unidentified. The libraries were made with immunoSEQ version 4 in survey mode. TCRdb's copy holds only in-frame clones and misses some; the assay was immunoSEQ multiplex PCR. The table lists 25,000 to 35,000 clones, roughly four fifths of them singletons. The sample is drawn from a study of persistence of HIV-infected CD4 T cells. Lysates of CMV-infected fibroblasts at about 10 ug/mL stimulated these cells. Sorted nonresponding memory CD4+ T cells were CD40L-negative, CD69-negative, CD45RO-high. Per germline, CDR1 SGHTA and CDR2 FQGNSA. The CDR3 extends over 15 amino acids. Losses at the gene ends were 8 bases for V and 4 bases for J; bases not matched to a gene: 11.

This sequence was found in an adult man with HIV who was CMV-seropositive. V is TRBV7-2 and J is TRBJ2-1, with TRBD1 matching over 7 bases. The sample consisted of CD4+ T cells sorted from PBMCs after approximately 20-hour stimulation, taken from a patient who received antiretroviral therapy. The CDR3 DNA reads TGTGCCAGCTCACGGACAGGTGGGGATTACAATGAGCAGTTCTTC. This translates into CASSRTGGDYNEQFF.